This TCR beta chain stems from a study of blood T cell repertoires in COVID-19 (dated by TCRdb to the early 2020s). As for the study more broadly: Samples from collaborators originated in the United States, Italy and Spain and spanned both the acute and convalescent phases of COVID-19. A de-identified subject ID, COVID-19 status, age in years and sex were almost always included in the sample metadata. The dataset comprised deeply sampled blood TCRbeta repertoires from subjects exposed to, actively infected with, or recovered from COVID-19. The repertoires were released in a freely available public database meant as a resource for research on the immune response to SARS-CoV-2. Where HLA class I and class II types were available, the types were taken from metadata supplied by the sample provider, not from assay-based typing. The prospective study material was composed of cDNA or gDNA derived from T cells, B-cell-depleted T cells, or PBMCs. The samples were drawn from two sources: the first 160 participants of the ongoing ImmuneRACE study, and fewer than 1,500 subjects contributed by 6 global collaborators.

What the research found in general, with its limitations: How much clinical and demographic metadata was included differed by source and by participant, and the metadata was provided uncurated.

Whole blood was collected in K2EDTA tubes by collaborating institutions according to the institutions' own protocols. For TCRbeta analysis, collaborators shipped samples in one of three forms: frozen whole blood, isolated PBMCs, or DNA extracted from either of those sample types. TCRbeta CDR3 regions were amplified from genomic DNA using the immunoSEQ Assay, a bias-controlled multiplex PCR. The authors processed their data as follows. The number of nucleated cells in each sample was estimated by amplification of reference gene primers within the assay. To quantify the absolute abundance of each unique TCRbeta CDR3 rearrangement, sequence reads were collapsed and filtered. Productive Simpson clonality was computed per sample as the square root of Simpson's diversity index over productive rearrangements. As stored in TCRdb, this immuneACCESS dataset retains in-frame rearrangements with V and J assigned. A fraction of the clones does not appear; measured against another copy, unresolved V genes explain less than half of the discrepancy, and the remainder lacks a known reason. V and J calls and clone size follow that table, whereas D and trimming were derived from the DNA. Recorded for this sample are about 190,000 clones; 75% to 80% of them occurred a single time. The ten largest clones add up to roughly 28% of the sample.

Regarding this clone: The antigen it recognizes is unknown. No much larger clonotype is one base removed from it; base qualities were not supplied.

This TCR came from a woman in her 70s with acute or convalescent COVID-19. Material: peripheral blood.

DNA sequence: TGTGCCAGCAGTTACTCCAGGGGATCGGGTGAAGCTTTCTTT. It encodes CASSYSRGSGEAFF. Here the chain combines TRBV6-5 and TRBJ1-1; a weak D assignment points to TRBD1 (6 bases agree). The junction shows trimming of 0 bases on V and 7 bases on J, plus 12 bases between the germline ends. The CDR3 sequence holds 14 residues, the cysteine and phenylalanine included. The only DNA kept is the CDR3, 42 bases in frame from the first base. The germline V gene yields MNHEY for CDR1 and SVGAGI for CDR2.